This T cell receptor beta chain was captured by sequencing in a study of blood T cells in healthy people across ages. This clonotype was seen at least ten times. The second PCR ran roughly 6 to 11 cycles with a sample-barcoded 5' primer and J-beta primers. TCRdb redid the calling of the 5' RACE reads with MiXCR, one entry per CDR3 protein. The table shows approximately 800,000 distinct CDR3 sequences, with 46% occurring only once. Total RNA, at least 5.5 micrograms per sample, was extracted from PBMCs. Per germline, CDR1 SGHRS and CDR2 YFSETQ. V was clipped by 2 bases and J by 2 bases, with 11 bases between them. There are 14 residues in the CDR3.

This chain links TRBV5-1 with TRBJ2-7, with no clear D. The sequencing input was blood. The TCR comes from a man of 80 years or more in good health. The CDR3 coding sequence is TGCGCCAGCAGCTTCGGTCCGTCCACCTACGAGCAGTACTTC. Amino acids: CASSFGPSTYEQYF. The variable domain in full, completed from reference TRBV5-1 and TRBJ2-7, reads KAGVTQTPRYLIKTRGQQVTLSCSPISGHRSVSWYQQTPGQGLQFLFEYFSETQRNKGNFPGRFSGRQFSNSRSEMNVSTLELGDSALYLCASSFGPSTYEQYFGPGTRLTVT.